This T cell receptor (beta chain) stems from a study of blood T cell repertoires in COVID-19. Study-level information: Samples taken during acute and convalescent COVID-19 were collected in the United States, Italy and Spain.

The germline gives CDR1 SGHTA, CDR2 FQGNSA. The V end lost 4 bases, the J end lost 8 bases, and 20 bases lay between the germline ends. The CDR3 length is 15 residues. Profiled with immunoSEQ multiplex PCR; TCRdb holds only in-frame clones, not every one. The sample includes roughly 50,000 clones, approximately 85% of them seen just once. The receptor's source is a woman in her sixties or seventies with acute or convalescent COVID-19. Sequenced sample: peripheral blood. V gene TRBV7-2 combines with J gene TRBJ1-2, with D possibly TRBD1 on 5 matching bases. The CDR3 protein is CASSSTAGEGWGYTF. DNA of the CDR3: TGTGCCAGCAGCTCCACCGCGGGGGAGGGATGGGGCTACACCTTC.